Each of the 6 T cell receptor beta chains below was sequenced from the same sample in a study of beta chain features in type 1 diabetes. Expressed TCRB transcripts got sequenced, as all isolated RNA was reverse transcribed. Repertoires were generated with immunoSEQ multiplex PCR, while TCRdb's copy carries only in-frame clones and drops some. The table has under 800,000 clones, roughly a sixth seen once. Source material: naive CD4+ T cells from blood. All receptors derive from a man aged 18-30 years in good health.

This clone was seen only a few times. The CDR3 spells CASSLWGITGELFF. CDR3 nucleotides: TGCGCCAGCAGCTTGTGGGGAATCACCGGGGAGCTGTTTTTT. The chain joins TRBV5-1 to TRBJ2-2, with D uncertain. Between the trimmed V and J ends, which lost 1 base and 4 bases, there was a span of 8 bases. The germline gives CDR1 SGHRS, CDR2 YFSETQ. The CDR3 extends over 14 amino acids.

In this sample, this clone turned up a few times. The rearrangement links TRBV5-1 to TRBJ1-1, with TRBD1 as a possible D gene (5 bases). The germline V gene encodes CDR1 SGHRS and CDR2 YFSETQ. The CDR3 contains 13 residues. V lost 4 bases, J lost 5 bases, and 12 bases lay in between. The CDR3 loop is CASSREGQTEAFF. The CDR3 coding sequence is TGCGCCAGCAGCCGTGAGGGGCAGACTGAAGCTTTCTTT.

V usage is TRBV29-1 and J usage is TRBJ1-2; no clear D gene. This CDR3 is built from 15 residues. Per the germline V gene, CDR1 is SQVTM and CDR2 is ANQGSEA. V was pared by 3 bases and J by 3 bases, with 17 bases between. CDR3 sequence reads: CSVEGPLASYYGYTF. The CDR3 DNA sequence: TGCAGCGTTGAGGGCCCGCTAGCCTCCTACTATGGCTACACCTTC.

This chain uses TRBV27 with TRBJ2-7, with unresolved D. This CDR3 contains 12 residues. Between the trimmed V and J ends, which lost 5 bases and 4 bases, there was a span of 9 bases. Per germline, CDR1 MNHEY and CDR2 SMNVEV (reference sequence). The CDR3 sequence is CASSPVGYEQYF. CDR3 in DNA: TGTGCCAGCAGTCCCGTTGGTTACGAGCAGTACTTC.

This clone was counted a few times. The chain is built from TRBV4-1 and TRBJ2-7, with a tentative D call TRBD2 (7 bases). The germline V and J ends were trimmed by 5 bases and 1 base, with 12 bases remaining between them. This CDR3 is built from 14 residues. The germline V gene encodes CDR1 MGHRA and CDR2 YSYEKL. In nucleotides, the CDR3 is TGCGCCAGCAGCTCAGGGGAGGGGTCCTACGAGCAGTACTTC. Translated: CASSSGEGSYEQYF.

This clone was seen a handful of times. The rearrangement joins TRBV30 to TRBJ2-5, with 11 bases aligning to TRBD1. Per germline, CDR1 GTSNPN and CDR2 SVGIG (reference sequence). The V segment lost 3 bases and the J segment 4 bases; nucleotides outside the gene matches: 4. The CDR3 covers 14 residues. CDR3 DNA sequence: TGTGCCTGGAGCGGGACAGGGGGTCGAGAGACCCAGTACTTC. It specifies CAWSGTGGRETQYF. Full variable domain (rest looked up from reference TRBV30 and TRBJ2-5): SQTIHQWPATLVQPVGSPLSLECTVEGTSNPNLYWYRQAAGRGLQLLFYSVGIGQISSEVPQNLSASRPQDRQFILSSKKLLLSDSGFYLCAWSGTGGRETQYFGPGTRLLVL.